What follows is one T cell receptor beta chain and its context. Its antigen is undetermined. The table came from immunoSEQ multiplex PCR; TCRdb's copy has only in-frame clones and leaves some out. The top ten clones hold roughly 6.4% of a sample with 70,000 to 80,000 clones, 93% of them seen once. This entry comes from a study of OX40 agonist ivuxolimab in advanced cancers. Overall study: Partial responses occurred in three patients (one hepatocellular carcinoma, two cutaneous melanoma).

V shed 5 bases and J shed 0 bases, with 9 bases lying between them. The germline gives CDR1 SGHVS, CDR2 FQNEAQ. The CDR3 has 14 residues. Broader study findings: CD4+ and CD8+ blood T cells expanded clonally by week 6 at 0.1 to 3.0 mg/kg.

This clonotype was obtained from an adult with an advanced solid tumor such as melanoma, head and neck, liver or kidney cancer. The material was CD4+ or CD8+ T cells sorted from blood, obtained in a trial of the OX40 agonist ivuxolimab. The rearrangement joins TRBV7-8 to TRBJ2-3; the D gene is possibly TRBD1 (7 bases). Here the CDR3 DNA reads TGTGCCAGCAGCCCAGGGGGGAGCACAGATACGCAGTATTTT. Its translation is CASSPGGSTDTQYF.